This entry concerns a single TCR beta chain. Antigen unknown. The repertoire was sequenced with immunoSEQ multiplex PCR; TCRdb's copy has only in-frame clones and lacks some. The sample lists roughly 2.6 million clones; 90% to 95% were seen once. Trimming at V came to 7 bases and at J to 3 bases, leaving 8 bases not matched to a gene. CDR1 is MNHNY, CDR2 SVGAGI, per germline (reference sequence). This CDR3 comprises 14 residues. This specimen belongs to a study of shared clonotypes between healthy human individuals. On the study more broadly: CD4 naive cells filled three plates per donor, CD4 memory three, CD8 naive two and CD8 memory one. Study findings and constraints: Clonotypes which were not shared had lower generation probabilities than clonotypes that all four donors shared.

Sequenced sample: naive CD4+ T cells sorted from blood. Subset of the sample: CD45RA+ positively selected. The chain links TRBV6-6 to TRBJ1-2; 7 bases agree with TRBD1. The clonotype was recovered from a man in his late teens or twenties in good health. DNA for the CDR3: TGTGCCAGCAATAGAAAGGGACAGCACTATGGCTACACCTTC. Protein product: CASNRKGQHYGYTF.